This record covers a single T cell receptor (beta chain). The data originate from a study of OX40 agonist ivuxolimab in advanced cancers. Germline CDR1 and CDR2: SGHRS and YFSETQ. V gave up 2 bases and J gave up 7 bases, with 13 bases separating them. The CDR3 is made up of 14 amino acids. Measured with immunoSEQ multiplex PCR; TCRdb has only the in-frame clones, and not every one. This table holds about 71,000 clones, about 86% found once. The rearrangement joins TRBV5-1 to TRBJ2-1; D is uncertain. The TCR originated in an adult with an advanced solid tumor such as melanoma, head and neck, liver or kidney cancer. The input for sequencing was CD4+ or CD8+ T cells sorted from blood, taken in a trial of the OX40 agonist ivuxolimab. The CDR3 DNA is TGCGCCAGCAGCTTAGAGGTGCAAAAAAATGAGCAGTTCTTC. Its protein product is CASSLEVQKNEQFF. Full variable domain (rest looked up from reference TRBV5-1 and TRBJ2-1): KAGVTQTPRYLIKTRGQQVTLSCSPISGHRSVSWYQQTPGQGLQFLFEYFSETQRNKGNFPGRFSGRQFSNSRSEMNVSTLELGDSALYLCASSLEVQKNEQFFGPGTRLTVL.